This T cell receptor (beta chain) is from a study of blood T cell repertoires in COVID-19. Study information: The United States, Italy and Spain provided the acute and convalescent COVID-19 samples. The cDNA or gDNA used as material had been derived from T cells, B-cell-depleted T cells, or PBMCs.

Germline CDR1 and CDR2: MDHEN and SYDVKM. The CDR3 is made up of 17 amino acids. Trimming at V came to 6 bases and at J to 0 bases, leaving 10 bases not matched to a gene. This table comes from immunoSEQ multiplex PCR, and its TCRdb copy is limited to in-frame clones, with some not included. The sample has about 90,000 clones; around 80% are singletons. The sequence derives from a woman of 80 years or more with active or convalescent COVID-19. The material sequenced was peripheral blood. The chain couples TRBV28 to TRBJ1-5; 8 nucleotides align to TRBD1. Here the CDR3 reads CASRGGTGLFSNQPQHF. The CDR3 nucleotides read TGTGCCAGCAGGGGAGGGACAGGTCTTTTTAGCAATCAGCCCCAGCATTTT.